The 24 T cell receptor beta chains presented below share a single source sample, sequenced in a study of STAT5B mutations in CD4+ large granular lymphocyte leukemia. Assay used: immunoSEQ multiplex PCR; TCRdb lists only in-frame clones, some missing. The sample holds 30,000 to 35,000 clones, 76% seen once. The sample taken for sequencing was CD4+ T cells from blood buffy coats. These receptors all stem from a human donor in good health.

The CDR3 bases are TGTGCCAGCAAGGGACAGATCTTCGCGAACACCGGGGAGCTGTTTTTT. Protein product: CASKGQIFANTGELFF. The chain has TRBV7-2 and TRBJ2-2; 7 nucleotides match TRBD1. With V trimmed by 7 bases and J by 0 bases, 8 bases remained unmatched. Germline CDR1 and CDR2: SGHTA and FQGNSA. CDR3 length: 16 amino acids.

The chain links TRBV19 to TRBJ2-4; the match to TRBD1 covers 7 bases. The CDR3 is 15 residues long. Germline-derived CDR1 and CDR2 are LNHDA and SQIVND (reference sequence). With 1 base clipped from V and 7 bases from J, the junction kept 7 bases outside the gene matches. The CDR3 DNA is TGTGCCAGTAGTATAGTGTCCGGACAGGCGAACATTCAGTACTTC. Residues: CASSIVSGQANIQYF.

The rearrangement uses TRBV5-4 and TRBJ1-2, with D unclear. Germline-derived CDR1 and CDR2 are SGHNT and YYREEE (reference sequence). V was pared by 3 bases and J by 8 bases, with 17 bases between. The CDR3 is 14 amino acids. CDR3 sequence (DNA): TGTGCCAGCAGCTCCCAACAAGGCCTAGGCGGCTACACCTTC. It is translated as CASSSQQGLGGYTF. The full variable domain, rest sourced from reference TRBV5-4 and TRBJ1-2, is ETGVTQSPTHLIKTRGQQVTLRCSSQSGHNTVSWYQQALGQGPQFIFQYYREEENGRGNFPPRFSGLQFPNYSSELNVNALELDDSALYLCASSSQQGLGGYTFGSGTRLTVV.

This clone has a handful of counts. This sequence joins TRBV7-9 and TRBJ2-2; unclear D gene. The V gene's germline CDR1 is SEHNR and CDR2 FQNEAQ (reference sequence). CDR3 length equals 15 residues. V gave up 1 base and J gave up 4 bases, with 10 bases separating them. In nucleotides, the CDR3 is TGTGCCAGCAGCTTAGGTCAGCGAAGCACCGGGGAGCTGTTTTTT. Its translation is CASSLGQRSTGELFF.

The J gene is TRBJ2-7, the V gene TRBV7-2; 8 nucleotides line up with TRBD1. Trimming cost V 3 bases and J 0 bases; bases outside gene matches: 7. Germline V gene sequence: CDR1 SGHTA, CDR2 FQGNSA. The CDR3 is made up of 16 amino acids. The CDR3 region is CASSLVRTGSSYEQYF. CDR3 coding DNA: TGTGCCAGCAGCTTGGTCCGGACAGGGAGCTCCTACGAGCAGTACTTC.

This clone was seen just once. The rearrangement joins TRBV18 to TRBJ2-1; 10 bases agree with TRBD2. The germline gives CDR1 KGHSH, CDR2 LQKENI. The V gene end was trimmed by 3 bases and the J gene end by 6 bases; junction bases not matched to a gene: 5. CDR3 size: 15 residues. The CDR3, as DNA: TGTGCCAGCTCACCTACTAGCGGGATTGGCAATGAGCAGTTCTTC. It translates to CASSPTSGIGNEQFF.

The chain joins TRBV15 to TRBJ2-5; D uncertain. Trimming took 1 base from V and 2 from J, leaving 8 bases between them. CDR1 and CDR2 (germline): LNHNV, YYDKDF (reference sequence). This CDR3 has 14 residues. CDR3 sequence: CATSRGRKQETQYF. CDR3 sequence (DNA): TGTGCCACCAGCAGAGGGCGGAAGCAAGAGACCCAGTACTTC.

CDR3 DNA sequence: TGTGCCAGTAGTACACTAGCGGGGGTCACAGATACGCAGTATTTT. It specifies CASSTLAGVTDTQYF. The rearrangement joins TRBV19 to TRBJ2-3; 11 bases line up with TRBD2. Trimming took 4 bases from V and 2 from J; bases not matched to a gene: 2. This CDR3 has 15 amino acids. CDR1 and CDR2 from the germline V gene are LNHDA and SQIVND (reference sequence).

The genes are TRBV5-1 and TRBJ2-6; D possibly corresponds to TRBD2 (5 bases). Trimming cost V 4 bases and J 2 bases, with 22 bases left between them. Germline V gene data show CDR1 as SGHRS and CDR2 as YFSETQ. The length of the CDR3 is 19 residues. The CDR3 DNA follows: TGCGCCAGCAGCCAGGCCCCGGGAAGCTTTCGGGCTGGGGCCAACGTCCTGACTTTC. It yields the protein CASSQAPGSFRAGANVLTF.

The V and J genes are TRBV4-3 and TRBJ1-2, with D perhaps TRBD1 (6 bases). Per germline, CDR1 LGHNA and CDR2 YSLEER. V lost 0 bases and J lost 4, with 12 bases in between. The CDR3 has 15 residues. CDR3 sequence: CASSQEQGTGYGYTF. The CDR3 nucleotides read TGCGCCAGCAGCCAAGAACAGGGTACTGGCTATGGCTACACCTTC.

The rearrangement uses TRBV7-3 and TRBJ2-5, with a possible D match to TRBD2 (5 bases). CDR1 SGHTA and CDR2 FQGTGA come from the germline V gene. The length of the CDR3 is 15 residues. The V end was cut by 1 base, the J end by 1 base, with 10 bases between. The CDR3 nucleotides are TGTGCCAGCAGCTTAAGCGGGCAGCCCCAAGAGACCCAGTACTTC. It encodes CASSLSGQPQETQYF.

V and J are TRBV19 and TRBJ1-4; the D is unclear. CDR3 length: 11 residues. The germline CDR1 and CDR2 sequences are LNHDA and SQIVND (reference sequence). The CDR3 DNA reads as TGTGTCAGCGCTAATAATGAAAAACTGTTTTTT. Its translation: CVSANNEKLFF.

In its sample, this clone was seen a few times. This chain uses TRBV27 with TRBJ1-5, with a tentative D call TRBD1 (6 bases). CDR3 length: 14 residues. The V gene's germline CDR1 is MNHEY and CDR2 SMNVEV (reference sequence). With 5 bases removed from V and 7 bases from J, the gap between germline ends came to 15 bases. CDR3 loop: CASSVNRDFQPQHF. The CDR3 DNA follows: TGTGCCAGCAGTGTAAACAGGGATTTCCAGCCCCAGCATTTT.

In its sample, this clone was seen a few times. The chain carries TRBV6-6 and TRBJ1-2; D is unresolved. V was pared by 4 bases and J by 6 bases, with 9 bases between. The CDR3 loop spans 12 amino acids. Per germline, CDR1 MNHNY and CDR2 SVGAGI (reference sequence). CDR3 region: CASSSLEDGYTF. The CDR3 DNA reads TGTGCCAGCAGTTCCCTAGAAGATGGCTACACCTTC.

V usage is TRBV4-2 and J usage is TRBJ2-1, with TRBD1 identical over 8 bases. This CDR3 comprises 15 residues. Germline-derived CDR1 and CDR2 are LGHNA and YNFKEQ. Losses at the gene ends were 4 bases for V and 2 bases for J; bases not matched to a gene: 4. The CDR3 loop is CASSPNRGAYNEQFF. CDR3 DNA: TGTGCCAGCAGCCCGAACAGGGGGGCCTACAATGAGCAGTTCTTC.

This clone occurred a few times. V usage is TRBV5-1 and J usage is TRBJ1-2; 9 bases are a match to TRBD1. Losses at the gene ends were 7 bases for V and 4 bases for J; bases not matched to a gene: 8. Germline lookup yields CDR1 SGHRS and CDR2 YFSETQ. The CDR3 spans 14 residues. DNA for the CDR3: TGCGCCAGCCGTAGGGACAGGGCTTTCTATGGCTACACCTTC. Translating gives CASRRDRAFYGYTF.

The chain has TRBV27 and TRBJ1-1; D remains ambiguous. Per germline, CDR1 MNHEY and CDR2 SMNVEV (reference sequence). Trimming removed 4 bases from V and 2 bases from J, with 14 bases in between. This CDR3 contains 15 residues. The CDR3 is CASSSHNKGNTEAFF. CDR3 DNA: TGTGCCAGCAGTTCGCACAACAAGGGTAACACTGAAGCTTTCTTT.

This sequence joins TRBV10-2 and TRBJ2-5, with TRBD2 matching 8 bases. Germline V gene sequence: CDR1 WSHSY, CDR2 SAAADI. With 4 bases clipped from V and 4 bases from J, the junction kept 5 bases outside the gene matches. CDR3 length: 14 residues. CDR3 loop: CASSVRGARETQYF. Here the CDR3 DNA reads TGCGCCAGCAGTGTGCGGGGGGCACGAGAGACCCAGTACTTC.

This chain uses TRBV4-1 with TRBJ1-5; a weak D match, TRBD1 (5 bases). In germline, CDR1 is MGHRA, CDR2 YSYEKL. Trimming shortened V by 2 bases and J by 7 bases, and 18 bases separated the two germline ends. This CDR3 has 16 residues. CDR3 nucleotides: TGCGCCAGCAGCCAAAGTTGGGCAGGGCTGTGGCAGCCCCAGCATTTT. It codes for CASSQSWAGLWQPQHF.

The chain employs TRBV2 and TRBJ2-1; 8 bases line up with TRBD1. The germline CDR1 and CDR2 sequences are SNHLY and FYNNEI. The trim removed 6 bases at V and 7 bases at J, leaving 17 bases unmatched. This CDR3 has 17 residues. CDR3 DNA: TGTGCCAGCAGCCAAACCTATGGGACAGGCGGATCGAATGAGCAGTTCTTC. Its translation: CASSQTYGTGGSNEQFF.

This chain uses TRBV2 with TRBJ2-7; 12 bases are a match to TRBD1. This CDR3 is 16 amino acids long. Trimming took 2 bases from V and 5 from J; bases not matched to a gene: 7. Germline V gene lookup returns CDR1 SNHLY and CDR2 FYNNEI. The CDR3 reads CASSEKGQGAPHEQYF. The CDR3 coding sequence is TGTGCCAGCAGTGAAAAGGGACAGGGGGCGCCGCACGAGCAGTACTTC.

The chain has TRBV18 and TRBJ2-5; possible D gene TRBD1, 5 bases. Germline V gene lookup returns CDR1 KGHSH and CDR2 LQKENI. V was shortened by 2 bases and J by 3 bases, with 13 bases between the two germline ends. The CDR3 has 15 amino acids. CDR3 amino acids: CASSPGRADKETQYF. In DNA form, the CDR3 reads TGTGCCAGCTCACCAGGCAGGGCCGACAAAGAGACCCAGTACTTC.

The gene calls are TRBV19 and TRBJ2-7; D is possibly TRBD1 (6 bases). Deletions cut 3 bases from V and 4 bases from J, with 10 bases between. The CDR3 has 13 amino acids. CDR1 is LNHDA, CDR2 SQIVND, per germline (reference sequence). CDR3 DNA: TGTGCCAGTAGTATTGTTAGGGGGTACGAGCAGTACTTC. Protein product: CASSIVRGYEQYF.

The J gene is TRBJ2-4, the V gene TRBV10-3, with 9 positions matching TRBD1. Germline V lookup: CDR1 ENHRY, CDR2 SYGVKD. The CDR3 has 16 amino acids. V was clipped by 5 bases and J by 0 bases; unmatched bases: 5. DNA of the CDR3: TGTGCCATCAGTTCCGGGACAGGGTTAGCCAAAAACATTCAGTACTTC. It encodes CAISSGTGLAKNIQYF.